The TCR beta chain described here comes from a study of T cells after yellow fever vaccination. Whole-study context: Preparing low-cell-number fractions relied on SMART-Seq v4 Ultra Low Input.

TCR cDNA was made by 5'RACE template switching, adding a universal primer site and UMIs. From the 5' RACE reads, TCRdb called clonotypes with MiXCR, one entry per CDR3 protein. The sample lists some 560,000 distinct CDR3 sequences, less than 20% seen once, with roughly 17% in the top ten. This clonotype was counted between two and nine times. Material: PBMCs, obtained about 5 days after the first yellow fever vaccination. This TCR came from a man between 18 and 29 years old who received the YFV17D yellow fever vaccine.

The CDR3: CASSWTSGGARDTQYF. CDR3 DNA sequence: TGTGCCAGCAGTTGGACTAGCGGGGGGGCCAGGGATACGCAGTATTTT. The chain uses TRBV12-3 or TRBV12-4 and TRBJ2-3; 15 nucleotides align to TRBD2. CDR3 length: 16 residues. V lost 4 bases to trimming and J lost 6 bases; unmatched junction nucleotides: 5.